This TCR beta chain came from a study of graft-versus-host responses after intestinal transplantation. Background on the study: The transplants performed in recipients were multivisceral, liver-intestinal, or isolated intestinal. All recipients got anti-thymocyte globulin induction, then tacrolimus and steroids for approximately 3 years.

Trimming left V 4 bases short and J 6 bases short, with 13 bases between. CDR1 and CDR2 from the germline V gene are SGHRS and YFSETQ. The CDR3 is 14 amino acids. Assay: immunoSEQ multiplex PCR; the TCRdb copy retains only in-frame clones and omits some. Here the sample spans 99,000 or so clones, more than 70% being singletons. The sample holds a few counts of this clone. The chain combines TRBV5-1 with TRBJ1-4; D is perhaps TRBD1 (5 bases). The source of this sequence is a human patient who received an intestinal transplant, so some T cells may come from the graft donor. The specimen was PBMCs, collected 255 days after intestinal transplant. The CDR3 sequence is CASSTGGADEKLFF. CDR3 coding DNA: TGCGCCAGCAGCACAGGCGGCGCAGATGAAAAACTGTTTTTT.